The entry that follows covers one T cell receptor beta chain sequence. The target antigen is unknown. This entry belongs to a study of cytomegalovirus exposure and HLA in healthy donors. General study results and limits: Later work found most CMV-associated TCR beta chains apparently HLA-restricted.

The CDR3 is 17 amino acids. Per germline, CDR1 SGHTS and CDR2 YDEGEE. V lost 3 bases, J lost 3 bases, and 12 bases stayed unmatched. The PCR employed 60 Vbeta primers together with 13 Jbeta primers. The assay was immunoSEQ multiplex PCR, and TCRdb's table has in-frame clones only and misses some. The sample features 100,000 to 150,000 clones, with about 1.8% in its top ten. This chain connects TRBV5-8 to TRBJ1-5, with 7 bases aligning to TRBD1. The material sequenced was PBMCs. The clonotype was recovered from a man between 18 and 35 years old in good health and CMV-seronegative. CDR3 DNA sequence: TGTGCCAGCAGCTCCTCTACAGGGGTACTTTACAATCAGCCCCAGCATTTT. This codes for CASSSSTGVLYNQPQHF.